The rows below give T cell receptor beta chains drawn from one sample of a study of shared clonotypes between healthy human individuals. TCRdb's table, derived via immunoSEQ multiplex PCR, lists solely in-frame clones and lacks some. The table has some 2,000,000 clones, roughly 94% seen once. The source material was naive CD8+ T cells sorted from blood. These receptors were collected from a man between 18 and 35 years old in good health. The CDR3 runs from the conserved cysteine through the conserved F or W. The order of the fields is clone size, J gene, V gene, D gene, CDR3 protein, CDR3 DNA. The D gene is left open where the match is weak. A clone size is listed for some rows: how often the clone was seen (once, few, many), or a class if it is expanded.

>NA|TRBJ2-5|TRBV14|NA
CASSHGGWGIQETQYF
TGTGCCAGCAGCCACGGGGGATGGGGAATCCAAGAGACCCAGTACTTC
>NA|TRBJ2-5|TRBV10-1|NA
CASSESPGTVGETQYF
TGCGCCAGCAGTGAGTCGCCCGGGACGGTGGGGGAGACCCAGTACTTC
>NA|TRBJ2-3|TRBV10-2|NA
CASNPGTDTQYF
TGCGCCAGCAATCCAGGCACAGATACGCAGTATTTT
>NA|TRBJ2-7|TRBV5-1|NA
CASSLAAGSYEQYF
TGCGCCAGCAGCTTGGCTGCCGGCTCCTACGAGCAGTACTTC
>NA|TRBJ1-1|TRBV5-1|NA
CASSLSGVNTEAFF
TGCGCCAGCAGCTTGTCAGGTGTTAACACTGAAGCTTTCTTT
>once|TRBJ1-5|TRBV4-2|NA
CASSQVGGVGNQPQHF
TGTGCCAGCAGCCAAGTAGGGGGGGTAGGCAATCAGCCCCAGCATTTT
>NA|TRBJ1-5|TRBV6-1|NA
CASSDFSGNQPQHF
TGTGCCAGCAGTGATTTCTCTGGCAATCAGCCCCAGCATTTT
>NA|TRBJ2-2|TRBV5-5|NA
CASSLGLHTGELFF
TGTGCCAGCAGCTTGGGGCTGCACACCGGGGAGCTGTTTTTT
>NA|TRBJ2-2|TRBV4-1|TRBD2
CASSQEPPGLAGNTGELFF
TGCGCCAGCAGCCAAGAACCCCCGGGACTAGCGGGGAACACCGGGGAGCTGTTTTTT
>NA|TRBJ2-5|TRBV29-1|TRBD1
CSVTKRGQRETQYF
TGCAGCGTTACCAAAAGGGGGCAGAGGGAGACCCAGTACTTC
>NA|TRBJ2-7|TRBV6-6|NA
CASSYSDSDPREQYF
TGTGCCAGCAGTTACTCCGACAGCGATCCTCGGGAGCAGTACTTC
>NA|TRBJ2-7|TRBV11-2|TRBD1
CASSPPDRPSYEQYF
TGTGCCAGCAGCCCCCCGGACAGGCCCTCCTACGAGCAGTACTTC
>once|TRBJ2-2|TRBV27|TRBD2
CASGPAAGGLLNTGELFF
TGTGCCAGCGGGCCAGCAGCGGGAGGCTTACTTAACACCGGGGAGCTGTTTTTT
>NA|TRBJ2-7|TRBV18|TRBD2
CASSPRLAGNYEQYF
TGTGCCAGCTCACCAAGACTAGCGGGGAACTACGAGCAGTACTTC
>NA|TRBJ2-4|TRBV15|TRBD1
CATSRFSGQLAKNIQYF
TGTGCCACCAGCAGATTCTCGGGACAGCTAGCCAAAAACATTCAGTACTTC
>once|TRBJ2-7|TRBV7-9|NA
CASSLESTFYEQYF
TGTGCCAGCAGCTTAGAGTCGACGTTCTACGAGCAGTACTTC
>NA|TRBJ2-5|TRBV6-5|NA
CASSTDSGVGETQYF
TGTGCCAGCAGTACGGACTCGGGGGTAGGAGAGACCCAGTACTTC
>NA|TRBJ1-1|TRBV30|NA
CAWTPVGTEAFF
TGTGCCTGGACCCCCGTGGGGACTGAAGCTTTCTTT
>NA|TRBJ1-5|TRBV7-8|NA
CASSLDGPYSNQPQHF
TGTGCCAGCAGCTTAGATGGGCCCTATAGCAATCAGCCCCAGCATTTT
>NA|TRBJ1-2|TRBV11-2|TRBD1
CASSLGTGAGYTF
TGTGCCAGCAGCTTAGGGACAGGGGCTGGCTACACCTTC
>once|TRBJ2-5|TRBV7-6|TRBD1
CASSLGQGQETQYF
TGTGCCAGCAGCTTGGGACAGGGACAAGAGACCCAGTACTTC
>NA|TRBJ2-1|TRBV4-1|TRBD2
CASSQYLGGGPYNEQFF
TGCGCCAGCAGCCAATACTTGGGGGGAGGGCCCTACAATGAGCAGTTCTTC
>NA|TRBJ2-3|TRBV19|TRBD2
CASSISGSLGHTQYF
TGTGCCAGTAGTATTAGCGGGTCCCTCGGGCATACGCAGTATTTT
>NA|TRBJ2-7|TRBV19|TRBD2
CASNAGAAYEQYF
TGTGCCAGTAACGCGGGAGCGGCCTACGAGCAGTACTTC
>NA|TRBJ2-2|TRBV19|NA
CASSMSEKDTGELFF
TGTGCCAGTAGTATGTCGGAAAAGGACACCGGGGAGCTGTTTTTT
>NA|TRBJ2-1|TRBV4-1|NA
CASSPSPYNEQFF
TGCGCCAGCAGCCCCTCCCCCTACAATGAGCAGTTCTTC
>few|TRBJ2-1|TRBV7-9|NA
CASSLAQGLYNEQFF
TGTGCCAGCAGCTTAGCCCAGGGACTTTACAATGAGCAGTTCTTC
>NA|TRBJ1-3|TRBV30|NA
CAWTDGGNTIYF
TGTGCCTGGACTGATGGGGGGAACACCATATATTTT
>few|TRBJ2-7|TRBV15|NA
CATSRDRGGGYEQYF
TGTGCCACCAGCAGAGATCGTGGAGGGGGTTACGAGCAGTACTTC
>NA|TRBJ2-6|TRBV7-9|NA
CASSSPEGRTGANVLTF
TGTGCCAGCAGCTCCCCAGAGGGGCGAACTGGGGCCAACGTCCTGACTTTC
>NA|TRBJ1-2|TRBV30|NA
CAWSVGQFNYGYTF
TGTGCCTGGAGTGTAGGGCAGTTTAACTATGGCTACACCTTC
>NA|TRBJ2-7|TRBV9|NA
CASSVDAGAYEQYF
TGTGCCAGCAGCGTAGATGCAGGGGCCTACGAGCAGTACTTC
>NA|TRBJ1-6|TRBV4-1|NA
CASSQDLTAYSPLHF
TGCGCCAGCAGCCAAGATTTAACCGCATATTCACCCCTCCACTTT
>NA|TRBJ2-1|TRBV13|NA
CASSPPSSEQFF
TGTGCCAGCAGCCCGCCGAGTTCTGAGCAGTTCTTC
>NA|TRBJ2-1|TRBV11-3|NA
CASSVRGGNEQFF
TGTGCCAGCAGCGTCAGGGGAGGCAATGAGCAGTTCTTC
>NA|TRBJ1-1|TRBV7-8|NA
CASSRYEASEAFF
TGTGCCAGCAGCAGGTACGAAGCCTCTGAAGCTTTCTTT
>NA|TRBJ2-1|TRBV2|NA
CASGGIDNEQFF
TGTGCCAGCGGGGGGATCGACAATGAGCAGTTCTTC
>NA|TRBJ1-2|TRBV27|NA
CASSLSGQGYGYTF
TGTGCCAGCAGTTTATCCGGGCAGGGCTATGGCTACACCTTC
>NA|TRBJ2-7|TRBV5-6|NA
CASSLAGSSYEQYF
TGTGCCAGCAGCTTGGCCGGGAGCTCCTACGAGCAGTACTTC
>NA|TRBJ2-7|TRBV19|NA
CASSIRTANEQYF
TGTGCCAGTAGTATCAGGACAGCTAACGAGCAGTACTTC
>NA|TRBJ1-1|TRBV4-1|NA
CASSQTGWAFF
TGCGCCAGCAGCCAGACCGGGTGGGCTTTCTTT
>NA|TRBJ1-6|TRBV7-8|NA
CASSSSPGVLNSPLHF
TGTGCCAGCAGCTCGAGCCCAGGGGTCCTAAATTCACCCCTCCACTTT
>NA|TRBJ1-1|TRBV5-8|NA
CASSPTLIGTTPLNTEAFF
TGTGCCAGCAGCCCCACGTTGATCGGGACAACCCCCCTGAACACTGAAGCTTTCTTT
>NA|TRBJ2-5|TRBV4-3|NA
CASSPSPTPNEETQYF
TGCGCCAGCAGCCCAAGCCCGACTCCCAACGAAGAGACCCAGTACTTC
>NA|TRBJ2-5|TRBV13|TRBD2
CASSTRLAGAQETQYF
TGTGCCAGCAGCACTCGACTAGCGGGGGCCCAAGAGACCCAGTACTTC
>NA|TRBJ2-7|TRBV4-1|NA
CASSQAGTGGGLEQYF
TGCGCCAGCAGCCAAGCCGGAACCGGTGGGGGGTTAGAGCAGTACTTC
>NA|TRBJ2-5|TRBV9|NA
CASSLTTDNQETQYF
TGTGCCAGCAGCTTAACAACCGACAACCAAGAGACCCAGTACTTC
>NA|TRBJ2-7|TRBV2|TRBD1
CASSVDRGSGEQYF
TGTGCCAGCAGTGTGGACAGGGGTTCTGGCGAGCAGTACTTC
>NA|TRBJ2-7|TRBV6-5|NA
CASSLQGTNYEQYF
TGTGCCAGCAGCCTACAGGGTACTAACTACGAGCAGTACTTC
>NA|TRBJ1-6|TRBV25-1|NA
CASSDQGSPLHF
TGTGCCAGCAGTGACCAGGGTTCACCCCTCCACTTT
>once|TRBJ1-3|TRBV9|NA
CASKSDSGNTIYF
TGTGCCAGCAAATCTGACTCTGGAAACACCATATATTTT
>NA|TRBJ2-5|TRBV5-3|TRBD1
CARSPPTGLETQYF
TGTGCCAGAAGTCCACCGACAGGGCTAGAGACCCAGTACTTC
>once|TRBJ2-7|TRBV5-1|TRBD1
CASSLGQGNVAYEQYF
TGCGCCAGCAGCCTTGGACAGGGTAATGTGGCTTACGAGCAGTACTTC
>once|TRBJ1-2|TRBV29-1|NA
CSVEAGNYGYTF
TGCAGCGTTGAGGCAGGGAACTATGGCTACACCTTC
>NA|TRBJ2-7|TRBV10-3|TRBD2
CAITEREGEQYF
TGTGCCATCACGGAGCGGGAGGGTGAGCAGTACTTC
>NA|TRBJ1-1|TRBV5-5|NA
CASSLTGLLDTEAFF
TGTGCCAGCAGCCTTACAGGGTTATTGGACACTGAAGCTTTCTTT
>NA|TRBJ2-5|TRBV7-9|NA
CASSLVVDTQETQYF
TGTGCCAGCAGCTTAGTGGTGGATACACAAGAGACCCAGTACTTC
>NA|TRBJ2-2|TRBV27|NA
CASSSLESLITGELFF
TGTGCCAGCAGTTCCCTAGAGAGCCTAATCACCGGGGAGCTGTTTTTT
>NA|TRBJ1-6|TRBV28|NA
CASTWAGSSYNSPLHF
TGTGCCAGCACATGGGCAGGGAGCTCCTATAATTCACCCCTCCACTTT
>NA|TRBJ2-1|TRBV27|TRBD2
CASSLGREAYNEQFF
TGTGCCAGCAGTTTAGGGCGGGAGGCCTACAATGAGCAGTTCTTC